One sample yielded the 6 T cell receptor beta chains listed below, sequenced in a study of identifying expanded T cells in peripheral blood. Clones were read by immunoSEQ multiplex PCR, and TCRdb kept only the in-frame ones, dropping some. The sample includes 100,000 or so clones, roughly 88% of them seen just once. The sample consisted of blood. These receptors all stem from a person between 18 and 70 years old in good health.

Only a few counts were recorded for this clone. This sequence joins TRBV18 and TRBJ2-3, with 7 bases matching TRBD2. CDR1 and CDR2 from the germline V gene are KGHSH and LQKENI. This CDR3 has 15 residues. Trimming cost V 4 bases and J 2 bases; bases outside gene matches: 6. The CDR3 reads CASSRTSLNTDTQYF. DNA for the CDR3: TGTGCCAGCTCACGGACTAGTCTCAACACAGATACGCAGTATTTT.

The V call is TRBV7-2, the J call TRBJ2-7; 7 bases align to TRBD2. This CDR3 is built from 13 residues. V lost 6 bases and J lost 7; bases outside the gene matches: 9. Germline V gives CDR1 SGHTA, CDR2 FQGNSA. Here the CDR3 reads CASSRDYGGEQYF. The CDR3 DNA reads as TGTGCCAGCAGTCGGGACTATGGGGGGGAGCAGTACTTC.

The chain carries TRBV15 and TRBJ2-2, with a weak D call TRBD2 (5 bases). The CDR3 length is 13 residues. The ends were cut back, 0 bases at V and 7 bases at J, with 6 bases in the middle. CDR1 is LNHNV and CDR2 is YYDKDF in the germline V gene (reference sequence). CDR3 sequence reads: CATSREGDGELFF. CDR3 DNA: TGTGCCACCAGCAGAGAGGGAGACGGGGAGCTGTTTTTT.

The genes are TRBV7-8 and TRBJ1-4, with D possibly TRBD1 on 5 matching bases. V was shortened by 6 bases and J by 5 bases, with 16 bases between the two germline ends. CDR3 length equals 15 residues. Germline lookup yields CDR1 SGHVS and CDR2 FQNEAQ. The CDR3: CASRDTGAPNEKLFF. DNA for the CDR3: TGTGCCAGCAGGGATACCGGGGCGCCAAATGAAAAACTGTTTTTT.

The V and J genes are TRBV7-3 and TRBJ2-3; TRBD2 aligns across 8 bases. The length of the CDR3 is 16 residues. The J segment lost 2 bases and the V segment lost 5 bases, leaving 9 bases of the junction unmatched. In germline, CDR1 is SGHTA, CDR2 FQGTGA. CDR3 DNA sequence: TGTGCCAGCAGCATCAATAGCGGGGAGGACACAGATACGCAGTATTTT. It is translated as CASSINSGEDTDTQYF. The variable domain in full, completed from reference TRBV7-3 and TRBJ2-3, reads GAGVSQTPSNKVTEKGKYVELRCDPISGHTALYWYRQSLGQGPEFLIYFQGTGAADDSGLPNDRFFAVRPEGSVSTLKIQRTERGDSAVYLCASSINSGEDTDTQYFGPGTRLTVL.

V gene TRBV5-4 combines with J gene TRBJ2-1, with TRBD2 matching over 10 bases. V lost 4 bases, J lost 7 bases, and 17 bases stayed unmatched. CDR1 SGHNT and CDR2 YYREEE come from the germline V gene (reference sequence). The CDR3 covers 18 residues. CDR3 DNA sequence: TGTGCCAGCAGCCCAAGAGCGGGGGGGCCTAGTTTGTGGAATGAGCAGTTCTTC. It is translated as CASSPRAGGPSLWNEQFF.